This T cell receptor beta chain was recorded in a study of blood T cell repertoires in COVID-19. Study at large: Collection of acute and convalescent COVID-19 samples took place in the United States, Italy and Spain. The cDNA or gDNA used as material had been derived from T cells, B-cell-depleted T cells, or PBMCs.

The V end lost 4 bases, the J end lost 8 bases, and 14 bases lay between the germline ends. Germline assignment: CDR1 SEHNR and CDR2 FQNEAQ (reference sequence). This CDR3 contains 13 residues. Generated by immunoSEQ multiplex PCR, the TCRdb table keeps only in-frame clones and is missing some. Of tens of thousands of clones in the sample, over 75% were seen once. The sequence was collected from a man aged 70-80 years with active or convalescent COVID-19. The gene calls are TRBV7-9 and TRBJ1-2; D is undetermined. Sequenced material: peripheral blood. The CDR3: CASSSLEGRGYTF. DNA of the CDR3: TGTGCCAGCAGCTCCCTGGAGGGAAGAGGCTACACCTTC.